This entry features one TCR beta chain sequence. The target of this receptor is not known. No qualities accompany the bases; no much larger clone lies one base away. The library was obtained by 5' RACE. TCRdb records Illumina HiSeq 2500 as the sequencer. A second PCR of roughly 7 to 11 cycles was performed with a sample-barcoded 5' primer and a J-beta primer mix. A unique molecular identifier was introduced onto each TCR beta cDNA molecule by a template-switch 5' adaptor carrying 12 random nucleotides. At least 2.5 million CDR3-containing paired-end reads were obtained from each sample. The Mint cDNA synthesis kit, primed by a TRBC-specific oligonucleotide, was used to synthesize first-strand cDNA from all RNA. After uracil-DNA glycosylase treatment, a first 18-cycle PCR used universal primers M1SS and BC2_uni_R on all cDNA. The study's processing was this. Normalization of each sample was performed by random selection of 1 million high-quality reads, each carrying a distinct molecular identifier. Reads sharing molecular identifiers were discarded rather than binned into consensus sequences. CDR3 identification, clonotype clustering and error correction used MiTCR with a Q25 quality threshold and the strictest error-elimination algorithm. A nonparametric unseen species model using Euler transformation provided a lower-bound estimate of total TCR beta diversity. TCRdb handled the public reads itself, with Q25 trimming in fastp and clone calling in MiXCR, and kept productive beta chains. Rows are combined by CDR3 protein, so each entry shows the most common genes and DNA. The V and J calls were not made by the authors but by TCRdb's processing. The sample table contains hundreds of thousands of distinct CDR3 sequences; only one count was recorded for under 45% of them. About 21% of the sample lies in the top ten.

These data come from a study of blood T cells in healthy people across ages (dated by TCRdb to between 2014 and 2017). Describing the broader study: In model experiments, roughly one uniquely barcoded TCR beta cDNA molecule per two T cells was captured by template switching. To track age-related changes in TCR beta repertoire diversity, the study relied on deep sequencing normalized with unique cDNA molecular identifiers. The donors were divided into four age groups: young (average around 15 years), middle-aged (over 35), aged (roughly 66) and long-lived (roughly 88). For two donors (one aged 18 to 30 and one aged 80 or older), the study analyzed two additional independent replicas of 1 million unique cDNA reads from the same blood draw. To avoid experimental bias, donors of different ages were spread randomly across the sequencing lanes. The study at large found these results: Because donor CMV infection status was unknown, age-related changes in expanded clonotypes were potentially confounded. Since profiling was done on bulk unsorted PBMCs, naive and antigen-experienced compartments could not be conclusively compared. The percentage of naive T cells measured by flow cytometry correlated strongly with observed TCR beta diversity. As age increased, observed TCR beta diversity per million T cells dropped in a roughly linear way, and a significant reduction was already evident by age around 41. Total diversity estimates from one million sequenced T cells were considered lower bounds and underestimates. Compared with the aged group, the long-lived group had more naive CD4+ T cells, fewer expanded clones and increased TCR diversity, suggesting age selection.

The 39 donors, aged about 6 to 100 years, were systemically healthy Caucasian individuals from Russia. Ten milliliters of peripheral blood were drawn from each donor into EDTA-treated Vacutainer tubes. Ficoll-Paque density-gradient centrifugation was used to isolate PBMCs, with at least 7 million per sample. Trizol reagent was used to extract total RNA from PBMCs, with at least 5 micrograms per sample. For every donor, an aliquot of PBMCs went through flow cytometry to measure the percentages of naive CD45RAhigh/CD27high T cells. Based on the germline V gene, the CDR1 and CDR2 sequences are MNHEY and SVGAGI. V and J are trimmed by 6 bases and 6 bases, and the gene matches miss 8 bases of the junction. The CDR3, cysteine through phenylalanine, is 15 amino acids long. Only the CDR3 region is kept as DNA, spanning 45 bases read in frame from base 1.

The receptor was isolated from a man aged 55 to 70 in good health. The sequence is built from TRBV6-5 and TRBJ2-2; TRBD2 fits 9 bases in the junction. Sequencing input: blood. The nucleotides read TGTGCCAGCAGCGGGACTAGCAAACCGGCCGGGGAGCTGTTTTTT. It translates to CASSGTSKPAGELFF.